The entry below describes one T cell receptor (beta chain). Its antigen remains unknown. Germline lookup yields CDR1 SGHTA and CDR2 FQGNSA. This CDR3 contains 15 residues. V dropped 3 bases and J dropped 3 bases, with 15 bases sitting between them. This record comes from a study of T cells and copy number aberrations in small-cell lung cancer. Overall study results and limits: Compared with adjacent lung tissue, tumors had lower T-cell richness and clonality and non-significantly lower density.

The repertoire was sequenced with immunoSEQ multiplex PCR; TCRdb's copy has only in-frame clones and lacks some. Here the sample spans some 490 clones, about 90% being singletons. All donors were smokers or heavy second-hand smokers. The chain uses TRBV7-2 and TRBJ2-7; D gene unclear. Material: tumor tissue. The source is a man aged 45-60 years with small cell lung cancer. CDR3 amino acids: CASSLSPDGLYEQYF. In DNA form, the CDR3 reads TGTGCCAGCAGCTTGAGTCCCGACGGGCTCTACGAGCAGTACTTC.